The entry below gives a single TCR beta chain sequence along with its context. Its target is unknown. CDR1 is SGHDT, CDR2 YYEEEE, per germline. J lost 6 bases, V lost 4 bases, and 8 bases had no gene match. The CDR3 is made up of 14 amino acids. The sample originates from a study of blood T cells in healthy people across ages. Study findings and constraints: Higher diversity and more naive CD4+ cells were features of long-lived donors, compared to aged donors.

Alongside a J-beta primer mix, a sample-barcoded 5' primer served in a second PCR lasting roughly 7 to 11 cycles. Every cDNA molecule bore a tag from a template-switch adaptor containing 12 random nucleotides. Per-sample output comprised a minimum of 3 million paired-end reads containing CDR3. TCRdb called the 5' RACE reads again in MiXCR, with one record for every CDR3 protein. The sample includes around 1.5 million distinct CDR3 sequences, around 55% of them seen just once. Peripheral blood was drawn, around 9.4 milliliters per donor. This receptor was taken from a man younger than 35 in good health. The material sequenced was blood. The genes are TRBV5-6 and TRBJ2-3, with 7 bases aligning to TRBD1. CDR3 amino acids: CASSLGTDLDTQYF. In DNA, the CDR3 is TGTGCCAGCAGCCTAGGGACAGATTTGGATACGCAGTATTTT.